These T cell receptor beta chains were read from a single sample in a study of shared clonotypes between healthy human individuals. Profiling relied on immunoSEQ multiplex PCR, and the TCRdb table lists in-frame clones only, not all of them. The sample shows approximately 740,000 clones, approximately 92% of them seen only once. The sequencing sample was made of naive CD8+ T cells sorted from blood. The receptor source for this set is a man aged 30 to 45 in good health. Both conserved end residues are part of each CDR3. The order of the fields is D gene, J gene, V gene, clone size, CDR3 DNA, CDR3 protein. A D gene is named only where the DNA matches it firmly. Expanded clones are given a class, and other clones once, few, many or no size at all.

d_gene: -; j_gene: TRBJ2-7; v_gene: TRBV5-1; abundance: -; CDR3nt: TGCGCCAGCAGCTTAGGGCCTCCCTACGAGCAGTACTTC; CDR3aa: CASSLGPPYEQYF
d_gene: -; j_gene: TRBJ1-5; v_gene: TRBV27; abundance: -; CDR3nt: TGTGCCAGCAGTCCACAGGGTTACAATCAGCCCCAGCATTTT; CDR3aa: CASSPQGYNQPQHF
d_gene: -; j_gene: TRBJ1-4; v_gene: TRBV2; abundance: -; CDR3nt: TGTGCCAGCAGTGAACGCCTTAATGAAAAACTGTTTTTT; CDR3aa: CASSERLNEKLFF
d_gene: TRBD1; j_gene: TRBJ1-5; v_gene: TRBV27; abundance: -; CDR3nt: TGTGCCAGCAGCGCCGGGACAGGGGGCTTTAATCAGCCCCAGCATTTT; CDR3aa: CASSAGTGGFNQPQHF
d_gene: -; j_gene: TRBJ1-5; v_gene: TRBV30; abundance: -; CDR3nt: TGTGCCTGGAGAGTTCGGGACGGGAACAATCAGCCCCAGCATTTT; CDR3aa: CAWRVRDGNNQPQHF
d_gene: -; j_gene: TRBJ1-5; v_gene: TRBV28; abundance: -; CDR3nt: TGTGCCAGCAGTCCCCACAGGGAGGGTCAGCCCCAGCATTTT; CDR3aa: CASSPHREGQPQHF
d_gene: -; j_gene: TRBJ1-2; v_gene: TRBV19; abundance: -; CDR3nt: TGTGCCAGTAGCCTCAACTATGGCTACACCTTC; CDR3aa: CASSLNYGYTF
d_gene: -; j_gene: TRBJ2-6; v_gene: TRBV19; abundance: -; CDR3nt: TGTGCCAGTAGTATAGTACCCTCTGGGGCCAACGTCCTGACTTTC; CDR3aa: CASSIVPSGANVLTF
d_gene: -; j_gene: TRBJ2-7; v_gene: TRBV7-2; abundance: -; CDR3nt: TGTGCCAGCAGCACTCGGCGGCCGGATGGGGAGCAGTACTTC; CDR3aa: CASSTRRPDGEQYF
d_gene: -; j_gene: TRBJ1-5; v_gene: TRBV19; abundance: -; CDR3nt: TGTGCCAGTAGTATAGCCCCCAGAGGGGCAAATCAGCCCCAGCATTTT; CDR3aa: CASSIAPRGANQPQHF
d_gene: -; j_gene: TRBJ2-3; v_gene: TRBV7-9; abundance: -; CDR3nt: TGTGCCAGCAGCTTAGCGCAAAAAGGGGCAACAACGCAGTATTTT; CDR3aa: CASSLAQKGATTQYF
d_gene: -; j_gene: TRBJ2-1; v_gene: TRBV11-3; abundance: -; CDR3nt: TGTGCCAGCAGCTTAAGGGGGGGACTACCAATTAATGAGCAGTTCTTC; CDR3aa: CASSLRGGLPINEQFF
d_gene: -; j_gene: TRBJ2-1; v_gene: TRBV19; abundance: -; CDR3nt: TGTGCCAGTAGTATAGGGGATCGGGACTGGTATAATGAGCAGTTCTTC; CDR3aa: CASSIGDRDWYNEQFF
d_gene: TRBD1; j_gene: TRBJ2-3; v_gene: TRBV5-4; abundance: -; CDR3nt: TGTGCCAGCAGCTTGGTAGGGCAGGGGGCTCTTGAGAATACGCAGTATTTT; CDR3aa: CASSLVGQGALENTQYF
d_gene: -; j_gene: TRBJ1-3; v_gene: TRBV6-1; abundance: -; CDR3nt: TGTGCCAGCAGTGAAGACGCGGGGTCTGGAAACACCATATATTTT; CDR3aa: CASSEDAGSGNTIYF
d_gene: -; j_gene: TRBJ2-3; v_gene: TRBV19; abundance: -; CDR3nt: TGTGCCAGTAGGGGGGTAAGAGATACGCAGTATTTT; CDR3aa: CASRGVRDTQYF
d_gene: -; j_gene: TRBJ2-7; v_gene: TRBV28; abundance: -; CDR3nt: TGTGCCAGCACTCTCGAGAGACAGGGACTCTACGAGCAGTACTTC; CDR3aa: CASTLERQGLYEQYF
d_gene: -; j_gene: TRBJ2-2; v_gene: TRBV7-6; abundance: few; CDR3nt: TGTGCCAGCGGGGCGAACACCGGGGAGCTGTTTTTT; CDR3aa: CASGANTGELFF
d_gene: TRBD2; j_gene: TRBJ2-1; v_gene: TRBV29-1; abundance: -; CDR3nt: TGCAGCGTTCTACCACTAGCGGGAGGCGAGGATGAGCAGTTCTTC; CDR3aa: CSVLPLAGGEDEQFF
d_gene: TRBD1; j_gene: TRBJ2-7; v_gene: TRBV2; abundance: -; CDR3nt: TGTGCCAGCATAGGGGGCGCGTACGAGCAGTACTTC; CDR3aa: CASIGGAYEQYF
d_gene: -; j_gene: TRBJ2-3; v_gene: TRBV2; abundance: few; CDR3nt: TGTGCCAGCAGTGAAGACCCCACAGATACGCAGTATTTT; CDR3aa: CASSEDPTDTQYF
d_gene: TRBD2; j_gene: TRBJ2-7; v_gene: TRBV10-3; abundance: -; CDR3nt: TGTGCCATCAGTGAATCTAGCGGGAGTTCCTACGAGCAGTACTTC; CDR3aa: CAISESSGSSYEQYF
d_gene: -; j_gene: TRBJ1-2; v_gene: TRBV7-2; abundance: -; CDR3nt: TGTGCCAGCAGCTTAGGCCGGGAGGGGTATGGCTACACCTTC; CDR3aa: CASSLGREGYGYTF
d_gene: TRBD2; j_gene: TRBJ2-1; v_gene: TRBV7-9; abundance: -; CDR3nt: TGTGCCAGCAGCTTTACGTCTAGCGGGTGGAGCTCCTACAATGAGCAGTTCTTC; CDR3aa: CASSFTSSGWSSYNEQFF
d_gene: -; j_gene: TRBJ1-1; v_gene: TRBV28; abundance: -; CDR3nt: TGTGCCAGCAGTTTTGCGAGGCAGGGGAACACTGAAGCTTTCTTT; CDR3aa: CASSFARQGNTEAFF
d_gene: -; j_gene: TRBJ2-1; v_gene: TRBV28; abundance: -; CDR3nt: TGTGCCAGCAGGCCGGCGACTAGCTCCTACAATGAGCAGTTCTTC; CDR3aa: CASRPATSSYNEQFF
d_gene: TRBD1; j_gene: TRBJ1-4; v_gene: TRBV7-4; abundance: -; CDR3nt: TGTGCCAGCAGCTTAGAGGGACAGGCCCTATTTACAACTAATGAAAAACTGTTTTTT; CDR3aa: CASSLEGQALFTTNEKLFF
d_gene: -; j_gene: TRBJ2-7; v_gene: TRBV27; abundance: -; CDR3nt: TGTGCCAGCAGTTTATCCCGAACCTACGAGCAGTACTTC; CDR3aa: CASSLSRTYEQYF
d_gene: -; j_gene: TRBJ2-7; v_gene: TRBV6-1; abundance: -; CDR3nt: TGTGCCAGCAGTGAAGGGCGGAACTACGAGCAGTACTTC; CDR3aa: CASSEGRNYEQYF
d_gene: -; j_gene: TRBJ1-1; v_gene: TRBV4-1; abundance: -; CDR3nt: TGCGCCAGCAGCCAAGAGGGGGGCTTGAACACTGAAGCTTTCTTT; CDR3aa: CASSQEGGLNTEAFF
d_gene: -; j_gene: TRBJ1-5; v_gene: TRBV19; abundance: -; CDR3nt: TGTGCCAGTAGGTCGTGGGGGGCCAGTCAGCCCCAGCATTTT; CDR3aa: CASRSWGASQPQHF
d_gene: TRBD2; j_gene: TRBJ2-1; v_gene: TRBV7-6; abundance: -; CDR3nt: TGTGCCAGCAGCCCGTTTGGAGCGGGATTCAATGAGCAGTTCTTC; CDR3aa: CASSPFGAGFNEQFF
d_gene: -; j_gene: TRBJ2-3; v_gene: TRBV6-6; abundance: -; CDR3nt: TGTGCCAGCAGTTACCCCGGGTCTAGCACAGATACGCAGTATTTT; CDR3aa: CASSYPGSSTDTQYF
d_gene: -; j_gene: TRBJ2-2; v_gene: TRBV19; abundance: once; CDR3nt: TGTGCCAGTAGTTCCGTAGGGGCCACCGGGGAGCTGTTTTTT; CDR3aa: CASSSVGATGELFF
d_gene: -; j_gene: TRBJ1-2; v_gene: TRBV28; abundance: -; CDR3nt: TGTGCCAGCAGTTTATCCCCCGCGACAGAACCCCAGGACGGCTACACCTTC; CDR3aa: CASSLSPATEPQDGYTF
d_gene: TRBD2; j_gene: TRBJ2-7; v_gene: TRBV4-2; abundance: -; CDR3nt: TGTGCCAGCAGCCAAGATCTCCTTTCTGCGGGAGCAACCTACGAGCAGTACTTC; CDR3aa: CASSQDLLSAGATYEQYF
d_gene: TRBD2; j_gene: TRBJ2-1; v_gene: TRBV7-2; abundance: -; CDR3nt: TGTGCCAGCAGTGGGTCGGGAGGGCGATCCTACAATGAGCAGTTCTTC; CDR3aa: CASSGSGGRSYNEQFF
d_gene: -; j_gene: TRBJ2-1; v_gene: TRBV4-3; abundance: -; CDR3nt: TGCGCCAGCAGCCACACGGACGAAAATGAGCAGTTCTTC; CDR3aa: CASSHTDENEQFF
d_gene: -; j_gene: TRBJ2-7; v_gene: TRBV7-9; abundance: once; CDR3nt: TGTGCCAGCAGCCTCGGTTCCTACGAGCAGTACTTC; CDR3aa: CASSLGSYEQYF
d_gene: -; j_gene: TRBJ2-2; v_gene: TRBV27; abundance: -; CDR3nt: TGTGCCAGCAGTTCTTTAATGGCGGGTAGATACACCGGGGAGCTGTTTTTT; CDR3aa: CASSSLMAGRYTGELFF
d_gene: -; j_gene: TRBJ1-1; v_gene: TRBV14; abundance: -; CDR3nt: TGTGCCAGCAGCCAAGAAAGGAGTCAGGAGGGAGTAATGAACACTGAAGCTTTCTTT; CDR3aa: CASSQERSQEGVMNTEAFF
d_gene: TRBD2; j_gene: TRBJ2-1; v_gene: TRBV4-3; abundance: -; CDR3nt: TGCGCCAGCAGCCGACTAGCGGATAACAATGAGCAGTTCTTC; CDR3aa: CASSRLADNNEQFF
d_gene: -; j_gene: TRBJ2-7; v_gene: TRBV5-1; abundance: -; CDR3nt: TGCGCCAGCAGCTTGGATAGCGGTCCCTACGAGCAGTACTTC; CDR3aa: CASSLDSGPYEQYF
d_gene: -; j_gene: TRBJ1-2; v_gene: TRBV19; abundance: -; CDR3nt: TGTGCCAGTAGTTTTACAGGCGCCTTTAACTATGGCTACACCTTC; CDR3aa: CASSFTGAFNYGYTF
d_gene: -; j_gene: TRBJ2-7; v_gene: TRBV27; abundance: -; CDR3nt: TGTGCCAGCAGTTTATTCGGGACACCCTACGAGCAGTACTTC; CDR3aa: CASSLFGTPYEQYF
d_gene: TRBD2; j_gene: TRBJ2-1; v_gene: TRBV2; abundance: once; CDR3nt: TGTGCCAGCAGTGAAAGGCCGGGACTAGCGGGAGCCGGTGAGCAGTTCTTC; CDR3aa: CASSERPGLAGAGEQFF
d_gene: TRBD1; j_gene: TRBJ2-2; v_gene: TRBV5-1; abundance: -; CDR3nt: TGCGCCAGCGGCTTGGGACAGGGAGGCACCGGGGAGCTGTTTTTT; CDR3aa: CASGLGQGGTGELFF
d_gene: TRBD2; j_gene: TRBJ2-5; v_gene: TRBV28; abundance: -; CDR3nt: TGTGCCAGCAGTTCCGGACTAGCGGGAGGTGTATTAAGGGGGGAGACCCAGTACTTC; CDR3aa: CASSSGLAGGVLRGETQYF
d_gene: TRBD2; j_gene: TRBJ2-1; v_gene: TRBV5-4; abundance: -; CDR3nt: TGTGCCAGCAGCCGGGAGGACAATGAGCAGTTCTTC; CDR3aa: CASSREDNEQFF
d_gene: -; j_gene: TRBJ1-2; v_gene: TRBV4-2; abundance: -; CDR3nt: TGTGCCAGCAGCCAAGAGAAAACAGGAGGATATGGCTACACCTTC; CDR3aa: CASSQEKTGGYGYTF
d_gene: -; j_gene: TRBJ2-3; v_gene: TRBV29-1; abundance: -; CDR3nt: TGCAGCGTTGAAGGGGGGGAGAGCGGAGATACGCAGTATTTT; CDR3aa: CSVEGGESGDTQYF
d_gene: -; j_gene: TRBJ1-1; v_gene: TRBV25-1; abundance: -; CDR3nt: TGTGCCAGCAGTGACCGGGGGGCCGGGAACACTGAAGCTTTCTTT; CDR3aa: CASSDRGAGNTEAFF
d_gene: -; j_gene: TRBJ2-7; v_gene: TRBV10-3; abundance: -; CDR3nt: TGTGCCATCAGGACCGAGCCGGCTTACGAGCAGTACTTC; CDR3aa: CAIRTEPAYEQYF
d_gene: -; j_gene: TRBJ1-1; v_gene: TRBV6-5; abundance: -; CDR3nt: TGTGCCAGCAGCCTAAGTTTTGACAGTACCACTGAAGCTTTCTTT; CDR3aa: CASSLSFDSTTEAFF
d_gene: -; j_gene: TRBJ2-3; v_gene: TRBV27; abundance: -; CDR3nt: TGTGCCAGCAGTTTAAGTCAGGGGCATACAGATACGCAGTATTTT; CDR3aa: CASSLSQGHTDTQYF